Given below is one TCR beta chain in context. The data were produced by immunoSEQ multiplex PCR, yet TCRdb's version contains in-frame clones alone and is incomplete. Of a few hundred thousand clones in the sample, roughly 88% were seen once. This specimen comes from a study of blood T cell repertoires in COVID-19. CDR3 size: 18 residues. The V gene's germline CDR1 is MNHEY and CDR2 SVGEGT. V shed 5 bases, J shed 3 bases, and the junction held 15 bases outside the gene matches. Sequenced: peripheral blood. The receptor comes from a human donor in a cohort sampled during active COVID-19. The chain couples TRBV6-2 or TRBV6-3 to TRBJ2-4; 8 nucleotides agree with TRBD1. The DNA for the CDR3 is TGTGCCAGCAGTGACCTCCAGGGGGCCGGAGGGGGCAAAAACATTCAGTACTTC. Translated, it gives CASSDLQGAGGGKNIQYF.